This T cell receptor beta chain is from a study of T cell changes during pregnancy in multiple sclerosis. The length of the CDR3 is 17 residues. Germline V lookup: CDR1 SGHAT, CDR2 FQNNGV. V gave up 5 bases and J gave up 4 bases; unmatched junction bases: 10. Clones were read by immunoSEQ multiplex PCR, and TCRdb kept only the in-frame ones, dropping some. The sample shows 30,000 to 40,000 clones, roughly nine tenths of them seen only once. Sequenced here: CD4+ T cells from peripheral blood mononuclear cells, sampled in the first trimester of pregnancy. The rearrangement joins TRBV11-2 to TRBJ2-2; TRBD2 aligns across 10 bases. The receptor was isolated from a female donor in good health, enrolled as a control in a pregnancy study. This chain's CDR3 is CASSPRGLAGVTGELFF. CDR3 nucleotide sequence: TGTGCCAGCAGCCCGCGGGGCCTAGCGGGGGTCACCGGGGAGCTGTTTTTT. The full variable domain, with the rest looked up from reference TRBV11-2 and TRBJ2-2, is EAGVAQSPRYKIIEKRQSVAFWCNPISGHATLYWYQQILGQGPKLLIQFQNNGVVDDSQLPKDRFSAERLKGVDSTLKIQPAKLEDSAVYLCASSPRGLAGVTGELFFGEGSRLTVL.